The clone carrying this TCR beta chain was detected only a few times. Its antigen is undetermined. Each donor had 7.5 to 10 milliliters of peripheral blood drawn. Next came a second PCR, run for about 6 to 12 cycles, which used a sample-barcoded 5' primer along with a J-beta primer mix. TCRdb re-called the 5' RACE reads through MiXCR, storing one row per CDR3 protein. The data show 700,000 or so distinct CDR3 sequences, 22% seen once. The V gene end was trimmed by 6 bases and the J gene end by 8 bases; junction bases not matched to a gene: 4. The CDR3 has 13 residues. Germline V gives CDR1 MNHEY, CDR2 SMNVEV (reference sequence). This entry comes from a study of blood T cells in healthy people across ages. Study-level results: Higher diversity, along with more naive CD4+ cells, distinguished long-lived donors from aged donors.

The sequence was collected from a man between 65 and 79 years old in good health. Sequencing was carried out using blood. The chain recombines TRBV27 with TRBJ1-4; 9 bases match TRBD1. DNA for the CDR3: TGTGCCAGCAGCCCGACAGGGGGAGAAAAACTGTTTTTT. It specifies CASSPTGGEKLFF.